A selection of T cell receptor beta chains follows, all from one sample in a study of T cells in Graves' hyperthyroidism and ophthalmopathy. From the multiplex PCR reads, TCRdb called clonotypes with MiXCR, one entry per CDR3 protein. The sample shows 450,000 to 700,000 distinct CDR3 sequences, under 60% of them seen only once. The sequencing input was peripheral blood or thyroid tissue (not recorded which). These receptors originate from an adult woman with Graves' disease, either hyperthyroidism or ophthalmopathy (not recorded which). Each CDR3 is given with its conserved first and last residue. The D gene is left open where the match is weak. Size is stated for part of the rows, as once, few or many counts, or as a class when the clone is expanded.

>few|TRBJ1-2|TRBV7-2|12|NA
TGTGCCAGCAGCGGGTGGGGACACGGCTACACCTTC
CASSGWGHGYTF
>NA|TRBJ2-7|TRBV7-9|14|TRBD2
TGTGCCAGCAGCTCCCAGGGAGGGGTTGAGGAGCAGTACTTC
CASSSQGGVEEQYF
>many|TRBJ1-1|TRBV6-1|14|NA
TGTGCCAGACGTGGTTTTTCGCAAAACACTGAAGCTTTCTTT
CARRGFSQNTEAFF
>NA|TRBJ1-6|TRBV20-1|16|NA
TGCAGTGCTAGGCGAGGGGACGAGCAGGAGAATTCACCCCTCCACTTT
CSARRGDEQENSPLHF
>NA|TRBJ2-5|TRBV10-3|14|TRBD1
TGTGCCATCAGTACAGACAGGGGAGTAGAGACCCAGTACTTC
CAISTDRGVETQYF
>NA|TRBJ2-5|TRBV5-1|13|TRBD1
TGCGCCAGCAGCTTGGACGTTGGGGGACAGGAGTACTTC
CASSLDVGGQEYF
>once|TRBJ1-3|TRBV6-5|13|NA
TGTGCCAGCAGCCAGGACACAGGAAACACCATATATTTT
CASSQDTGNTIYF
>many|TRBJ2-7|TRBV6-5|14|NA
TGTGCCAGCAGTTACTTAGCACCTTCCCACGAGCAGTACTTC
CASSYLAPSHEQYF
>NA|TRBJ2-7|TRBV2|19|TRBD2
TGTGCCAGCAGCGTAGGGTCAGGGCGAAGAGGTCTCCTTAGCGGGAGTCCGTACTTC
CASSVGSGRRGLLSGSPYF
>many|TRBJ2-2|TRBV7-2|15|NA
TGTGCCAGCAGCGTAACGCGGGTCGCGGCCGGGGAGCTGTTTTTT
CASSVTRVAAGELFF
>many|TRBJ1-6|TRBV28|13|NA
TGTGCCAGCAGTCCCCCGCCAGGGAGGCTCCTCCACTTT
CASSPPPGRLLHF
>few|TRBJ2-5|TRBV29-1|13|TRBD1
TGCAGCGCCATGGGGGACAGGGCTTCGTTCCAGTACTTC
CSAMGDRASFQYF
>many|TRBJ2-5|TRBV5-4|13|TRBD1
TGTGCCAGCAGACAGGGGGCTGGAGAGACCCAGTACTTC
CASRQGAGETQYF
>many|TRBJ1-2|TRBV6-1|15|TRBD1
TGTGCCAGCCATTCCGGGACAGCAGTTAACTATGGCTACACCTTC
CASHSGTAVNYGYTF
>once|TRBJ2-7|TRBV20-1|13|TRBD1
TGCAGCCCCCCGGGACAGGGGTTTGGCGAGCAGTACTTC
CSPPGQGFGEQYF
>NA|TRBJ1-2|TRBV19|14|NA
TGTGCCAGTAGTATGATGGGGGACCGCTATGGCTACACCTTC
CASSMMGDRYGYTF
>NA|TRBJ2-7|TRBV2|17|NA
TGTGCCAGCAGTCATCGGCAGGGTATCGGACTGAGCTACGAGCAGTACTTC
CASSHRQGIGLSYEQYF
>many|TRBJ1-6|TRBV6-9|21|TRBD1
TGTGCCAGCAGTTATCTCCGGGACAGAGCGCCCCGCCATCTTATGAATTCACCCCTCCACTTT
CASSYLRDRAPRHLMNSPLHF
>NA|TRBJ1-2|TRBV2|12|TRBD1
TGTGCCAGCCAGAGGACAGGGAATGGCTACACCTTC
CASQRTGNGYTF
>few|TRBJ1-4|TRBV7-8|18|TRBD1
TGTGCCAGCAGACCGGGACAGGGAGACGTTGGGACTAATGAAAAACTGTTTTTT
CASRPGQGDVGTNEKLFF
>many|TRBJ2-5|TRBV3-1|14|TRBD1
TGTGCCAGCAGCCAGACAGGGGAGCAAGAGACCCAGTACTTC
CASSQTGEQETQYF
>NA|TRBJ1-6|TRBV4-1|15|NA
TGCGCCAGCAGCCAAGAGTCGAACTTCAATTCACCCCTCCACTTT
CASSQESNFNSPLHF
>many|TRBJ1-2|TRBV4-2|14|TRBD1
TGTGCCAGCAGCCAAGCACAGGGGGAATTGGGCTACACCTTC
CASSQAQGELGYTF
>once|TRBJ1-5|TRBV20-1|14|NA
TGCAGTGCTAGTGAGGGAACCTACGAGCAGCCCCAGCATTTT
CSASEGTYEQPQHF
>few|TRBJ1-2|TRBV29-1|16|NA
TGTGCCAGCAGTCCCTCAGCGGGACCGACTAACTATGGCTACACCTTC
CASSPSAGPTNYGYTF
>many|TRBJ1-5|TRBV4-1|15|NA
TGCGCCAGCAGCCAAGGGGGGGGGAGGAATCAGCCCCAGCATTTT
CASSQGGGRNQPQHF
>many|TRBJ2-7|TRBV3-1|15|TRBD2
TGTGCCAGCAGCCAAGAAGCGGGACTAGAAGACGAGCAGTACTTC
CASSQEAGLEDEQYF